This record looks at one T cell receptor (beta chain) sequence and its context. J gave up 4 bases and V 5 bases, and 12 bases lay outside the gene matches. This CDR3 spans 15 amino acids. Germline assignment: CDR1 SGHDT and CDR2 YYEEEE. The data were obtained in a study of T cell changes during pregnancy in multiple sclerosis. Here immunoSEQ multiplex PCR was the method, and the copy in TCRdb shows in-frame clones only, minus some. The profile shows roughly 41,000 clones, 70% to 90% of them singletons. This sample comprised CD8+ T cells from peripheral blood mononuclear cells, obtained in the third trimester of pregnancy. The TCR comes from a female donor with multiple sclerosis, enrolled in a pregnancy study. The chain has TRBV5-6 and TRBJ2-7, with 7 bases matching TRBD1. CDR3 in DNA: TGTGCCAGCAGTTTTAAGTGGGACAGACAATACGAGCAGTACTTC. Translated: CASSFKWDRQYEQYF.